The rows below give T cell receptor beta chains drawn from one sample of a study of tumour-infiltrating T cells in Burkitt lymphoma. This table comes from immunoSEQ multiplex PCR, and its TCRdb copy is limited to in-frame clones, with some not included. The sample lists approximately 130 clones; about 92% were seen once. The specimen sequenced was tumor tissue. The receptors shown here come from a human donor with diffuse large B-cell lymphoma. CDR3s leave out the opening cysteine and the closing phenylalanine or tryptophan. Fields, in order: V gene, J gene, CDR3 protein.

V: TRBV7-8
J: TRBJ1-5
CDR3: ASSNGVTFGEH

V: TRBV27
J: TRBJ2-3
CDR3: ASSLRGGTDTQY

V: TRBV6-1
J: TRBJ2-5
CDR3: ASSYTGVPETQY

V: TRBV7-9
J: -
CDR3: ASSSGLSYEQY

V: TRBV6-6
J: TRBJ1-2
CDR3: ASSNLRGLESGYT

V: TRBV2
J: TRBJ1-5
CDR3: ASSEDRTVGGQPQH

V: TRBV5-1
J: TRBJ1-4
CDR3: ASSLVAATNEKLF

V: TRBV7-2
J: TRBJ2-7
CDR3: ASSLEGGGLTYEQY

V: TRBV4-1
J: TRBJ2-7
CDR3: ASSHLEAGQVIPYEQY

V: TRBV5-6
J: TRBJ2-5
CDR3: ASSLLGQQETQY

V: TRBV28
J: TRBJ1-5
CDR3: ASLLGTVNQPQH

V: TRBV27
J: TRBJ2-1
CDR3: ASSLGGGSYNEQF

V: TRBV5-6
J: TRBJ2-5
CDR3: ASSFGRGGETQY

V: TRBV10-3
J: TRBJ1-2
CDR3: AISESGTGALGYT

V: TRBV6-1
J: TRBJ2-7
CDR3: ASSEYPPPYEQY

V: TRBV10-3
J: TRBJ1-1
CDR3: ATRTGNTEAF

V: TRBV5-1
J: TRBJ2-7
CDR3: ASSAVAGDDEQY

V: TRBV4-1
J: TRBJ1-3
CDR3: ASSQDTPSSGNTIY

V: TRBV28
J: TRBJ2-1
CDR3: ASSFYGLGYNEQF

V: TRBV4-2
J: TRBJ2-3
CDR3: ASSGLWTSGGPSTDTQY

V: TRBV12-5
J: TRBJ2-3
CDR3: ASGLLGLPSTDTQY

V: TRBV12-5
J: TRBJ2-5
CDR3: ASVQGRQTQY

V: TRBV15
J: TRBJ1-6
CDR3: ATSRQVNSPLH

V: TRBV11-2
J: TRBJ1-2
CDR3: ASSLSGNRYGYT

V: TRBV28
J: TRBJ2-7
CDR3: ASSSTGASAGNEQY

V: TRBV21-1
J: TRBJ1-1
CDR3: ASSVTLDRTEAF

V: TRBV5-6
J: TRBJ2-7
CDR3: ASSLVGYEQY

V: TRBV7-2
J: TRBJ2-7
CDR3: ASSFGQGVYEQY

V: TRBV9
J: TRBJ1-5
CDR3: ASSVESGNQPQH

V: TRBV19
J: TRBJ1-1
CDR3: ASSRWNTEAF

V: TRBV5-4
J: TRBJ2-1
CDR3: ASSFSGGAFEQF

V: TRBV18
J: TRBJ1-4
CDR3: ASSPQPVFSGTGVEKLF

V: TRBV27
J: TRBJ1-5
CDR3: ASSPWTGNQPQH

V: TRBV7-2
J: TRBJ2-3
CDR3: ASSFPSGSGTDTQY

V: TRBV6-5
J: TRBJ1-5
CDR3: ASRPTGGNQPQH

V: TRBV5-3
J: TRBJ1-1
CDR3: ARSFWTLDSENTEAF

V: TRBV7-2
J: TRBJ2-1
CDR3: ASSLGPVGNEQF

V: TRBV27
J: TRBJ2-3
CDR3: ASSFWDTDTQY

V: TRBV29-1
J: TRBJ2-3
CDR3: SVANLGYTQY

V: TRBV5-1
J: TRBJ1-2
CDR3: ASSLGEGEGYGYT

V: TRBV29-1
J: TRBJ2-1
CDR3: SVEDQLGSEQF